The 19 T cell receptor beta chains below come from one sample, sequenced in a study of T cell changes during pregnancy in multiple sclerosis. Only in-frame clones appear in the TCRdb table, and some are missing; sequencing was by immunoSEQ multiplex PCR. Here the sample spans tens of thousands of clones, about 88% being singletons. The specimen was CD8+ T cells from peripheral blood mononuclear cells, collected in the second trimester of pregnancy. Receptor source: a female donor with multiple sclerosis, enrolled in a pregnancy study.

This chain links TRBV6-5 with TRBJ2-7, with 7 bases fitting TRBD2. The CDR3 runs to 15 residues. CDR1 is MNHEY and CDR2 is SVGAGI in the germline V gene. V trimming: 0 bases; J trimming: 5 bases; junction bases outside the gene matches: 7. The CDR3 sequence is CASSYSGGSPNEQYF. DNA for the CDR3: TGTGCCAGCAGTTACTCCGGCGGGAGCCCCAACGAGCAGTACTTC.

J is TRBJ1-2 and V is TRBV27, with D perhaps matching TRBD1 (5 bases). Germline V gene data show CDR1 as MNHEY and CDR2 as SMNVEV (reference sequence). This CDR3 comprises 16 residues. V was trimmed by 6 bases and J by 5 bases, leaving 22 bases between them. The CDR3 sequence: CASRSNADTQGYGYTF. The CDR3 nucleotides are TGTGCCAGCAGATCAAACGCGGACACCCAAGGGTATGGCTACACCTTC.

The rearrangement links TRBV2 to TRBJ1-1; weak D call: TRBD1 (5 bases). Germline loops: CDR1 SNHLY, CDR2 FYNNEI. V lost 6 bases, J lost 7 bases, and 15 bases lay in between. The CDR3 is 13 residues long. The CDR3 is CASRPQGGNEAFF. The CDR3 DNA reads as TGTGCCAGCAGGCCCCAGGGAGGAAATGAAGCTTTCTTT.

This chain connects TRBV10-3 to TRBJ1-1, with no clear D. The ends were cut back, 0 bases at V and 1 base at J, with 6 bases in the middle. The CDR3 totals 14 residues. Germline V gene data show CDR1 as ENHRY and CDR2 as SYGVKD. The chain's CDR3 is CAISESAKNTEAFF. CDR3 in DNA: TGTGCCATCAGTGAGTCGGCCAAGAACACTGAAGCTTTCTTT.

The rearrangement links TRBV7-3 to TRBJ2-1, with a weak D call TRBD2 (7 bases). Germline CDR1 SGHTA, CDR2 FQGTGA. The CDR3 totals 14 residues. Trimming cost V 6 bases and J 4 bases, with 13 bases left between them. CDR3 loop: CASSRGGGYNEQFF. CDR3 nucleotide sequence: TGTGCCAGCAGTCGGGGAGGGGGTTACAATGAGCAGTTCTTC.

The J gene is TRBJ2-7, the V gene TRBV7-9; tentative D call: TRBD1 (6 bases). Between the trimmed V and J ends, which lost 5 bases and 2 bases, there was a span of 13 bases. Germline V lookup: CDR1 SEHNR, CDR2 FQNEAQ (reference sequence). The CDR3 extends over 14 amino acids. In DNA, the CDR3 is TGTGCCAGCAGCGAAATTCGGGACACCTACGAGCAGTACTTC. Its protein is CASSEIRDTYEQYF.

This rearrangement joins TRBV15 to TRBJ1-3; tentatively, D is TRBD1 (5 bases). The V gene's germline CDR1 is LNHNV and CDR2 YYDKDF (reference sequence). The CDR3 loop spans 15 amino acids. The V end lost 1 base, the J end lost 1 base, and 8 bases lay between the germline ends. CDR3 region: CATSRGTSSGNTIYF. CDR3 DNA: TGTGCCACCAGCAGAGGGACATCTTCTGGAAACACCATATATTTT.

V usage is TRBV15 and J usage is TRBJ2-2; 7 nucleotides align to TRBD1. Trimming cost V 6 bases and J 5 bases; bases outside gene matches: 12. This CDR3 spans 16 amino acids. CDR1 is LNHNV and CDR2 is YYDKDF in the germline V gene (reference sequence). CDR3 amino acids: CATSLDRALGTGELFF. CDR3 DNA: TGTGCCACCAGTCTTGACAGGGCCCTAGGGACCGGGGAGCTGTTTTTT.

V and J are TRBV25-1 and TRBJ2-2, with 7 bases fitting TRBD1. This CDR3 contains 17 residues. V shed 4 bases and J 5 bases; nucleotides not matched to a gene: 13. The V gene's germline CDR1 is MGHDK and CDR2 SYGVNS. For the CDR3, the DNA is TGTGCCAGCAGTGGGGCTTTGACAGGGAGAGATACCGGGGAGCTGTTTTTT. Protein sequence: CASSGALTGRDTGELFF.

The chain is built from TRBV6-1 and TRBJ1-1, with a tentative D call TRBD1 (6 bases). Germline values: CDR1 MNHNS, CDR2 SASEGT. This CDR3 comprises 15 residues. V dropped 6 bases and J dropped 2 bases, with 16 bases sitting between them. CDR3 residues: CASRGGGGSNTEAFF. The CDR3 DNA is TGTGCCAGCAGGGGAGGGGGGGGCTCTAACACTGAAGCTTTCTTT.

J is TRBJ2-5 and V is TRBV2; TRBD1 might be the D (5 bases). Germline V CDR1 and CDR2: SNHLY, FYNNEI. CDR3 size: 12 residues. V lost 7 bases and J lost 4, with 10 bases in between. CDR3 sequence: CASIQGRETQYF. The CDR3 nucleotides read TGTGCCAGCATTCAGGGTCGAGAGACCCAGTACTTC.

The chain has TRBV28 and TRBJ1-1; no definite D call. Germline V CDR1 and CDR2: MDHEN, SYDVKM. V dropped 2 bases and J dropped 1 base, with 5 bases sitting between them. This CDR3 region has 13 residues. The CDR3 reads CASSLGKNTEAFF. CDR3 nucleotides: TGTGCCAGCAGTTTAGGCAAGAACACTGAAGCTTTCTTT.

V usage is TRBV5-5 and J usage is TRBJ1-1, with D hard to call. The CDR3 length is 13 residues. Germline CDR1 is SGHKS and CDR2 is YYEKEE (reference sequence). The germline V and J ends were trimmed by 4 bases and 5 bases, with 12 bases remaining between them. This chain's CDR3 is CASSLGLTTEAFF. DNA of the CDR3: TGTGCCAGCAGCCTAGGATTAACAACTGAAGCTTTCTTT.

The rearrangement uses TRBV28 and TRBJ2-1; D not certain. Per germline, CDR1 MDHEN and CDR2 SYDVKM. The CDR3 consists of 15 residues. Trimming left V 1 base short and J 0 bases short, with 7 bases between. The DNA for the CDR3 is TGTGCCAGCAGTTTATTATCACTCTCCTACAATGAGCAGTTCTTC. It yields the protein CASSLLSLSYNEQFF.

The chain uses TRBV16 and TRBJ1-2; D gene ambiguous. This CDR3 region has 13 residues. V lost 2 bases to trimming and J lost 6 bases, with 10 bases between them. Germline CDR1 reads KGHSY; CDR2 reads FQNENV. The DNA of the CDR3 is TGTGCCAGCAGCCAAGGGCCGGTGGATGGCTACACCTTC. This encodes CASSQGPVDGYTF.

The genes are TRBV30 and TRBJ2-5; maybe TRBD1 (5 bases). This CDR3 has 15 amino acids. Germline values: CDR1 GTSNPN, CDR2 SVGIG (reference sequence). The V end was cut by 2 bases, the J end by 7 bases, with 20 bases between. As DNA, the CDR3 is TGTGCCTGGAGTCAAAGGGGCGGAACCCCAAGGACCCAGTACTTC. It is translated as CAWSQRGGTPRTQYF.

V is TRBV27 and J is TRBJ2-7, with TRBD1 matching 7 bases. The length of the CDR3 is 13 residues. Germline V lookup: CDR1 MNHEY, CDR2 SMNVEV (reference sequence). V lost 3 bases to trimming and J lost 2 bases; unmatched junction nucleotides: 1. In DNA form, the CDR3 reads TGTGCCAGCAGTTTCGACAGGGCCTACGAGCAGTACTTC. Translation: CASSFDRAYEQYF.

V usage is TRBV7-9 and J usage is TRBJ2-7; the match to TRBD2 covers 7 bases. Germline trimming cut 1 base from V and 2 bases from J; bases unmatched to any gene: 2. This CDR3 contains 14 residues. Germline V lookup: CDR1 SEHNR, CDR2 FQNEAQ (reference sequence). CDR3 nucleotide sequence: TGTGCCAGCAGCTTAGGGCTAGCGGCCTACGAGCAGTACTTC. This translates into CASSLGLAAYEQYF.

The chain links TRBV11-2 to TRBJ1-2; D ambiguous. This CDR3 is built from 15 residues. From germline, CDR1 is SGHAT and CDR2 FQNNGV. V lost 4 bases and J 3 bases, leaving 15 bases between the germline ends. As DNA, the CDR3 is TGTGCCAGCAGCTCGTTCCGGGAAACCCACTATGGCTACACCTTC. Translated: CASSSFRETHYGYTF.